A single sample gave rise to the 19 T cell receptor beta chains below, sequenced in a study of blood T cells in healthy people across ages. A second PCR, run for about 7 to 11 cycles, used a sample-barcoded 5' primer plus a J-beta primer mix. One entry per CDR3 protein results from TCRdb running MiXCR on the 5' RACE reads. The sample records almost 300,000 distinct CDR3 sequences, 25% to 30% being singletons. The sequenced material came from blood. These receptors were collected from a woman aged 70-85 years in good health.

This clonotype was seen once. CDR3 residues: CSAQLTGNEKLFF. CDR3 nucleotide sequence: TGCAGTGCCCAACTCACAGGGAATGAAAAACTGTTTTTT. The rearrangement links TRBV20-1 to TRBJ1-4; a weak D match, TRBD1 (6 bases). The CDR3 sequence is 13 residues long. Between the trimmed V and J ends, which lost 6 bases and 5 bases, there was a span of 13 bases. Germline CDR1 is DFQATT and CDR2 is SNEGSKA (reference sequence).

Ten or more counts support this clonotype. This chain joins TRBV6-2 or TRBV6-3 and TRBJ1-4, with 10 bases matching TRBD1. Germline values: CDR1 MNHEY, CDR2 SVGEGT. The V segment lost 7 bases and the J segment 7 bases; nucleotides outside the gene matches: 6. CDR3 length equals 14 residues. Here the CDR3 reads CASTQTGGGEKLFF. The CDR3 nucleotides are TGTGCCAGCACCCAGACAGGGGGCGGTGAAAAACTGTTTTTT.

CDR3 nucleotide sequence: TGCAGTGCTAGAGTACCGGGCTCAGATACGCAGTATTTT. Residues: CSARVPGSDTQYF. This chain connects TRBV20-1 to TRBJ2-3; D not resolved. Per germline, CDR1 DFQATT and CDR2 SNEGSKA (reference sequence). V was pared by 1 base and J by 4 bases, with 9 bases between. This CDR3 is 13 amino acids long.

This chain links TRBV11-2 with TRBJ2-1; TRBD2 is a possible D gene (7 bases). CDR3 length: 15 residues. CDR1 is SGHAT, CDR2 FQNNGV, per germline. V lost 0 bases and J 7 bases, leaving 13 bases between the germline ends. Here the CDR3 reads CASSLEGGASNEQFF. The CDR3 nucleotides are TGTGCCAGCAGCTTAGAAGGGGGGGCAAGTAATGAGCAGTTCTTC. The variable domain in full, with the rest retrieved from reference TRBV11-2 and TRBJ2-1, is EAGVAQSPRYKIIEKRQSVAFWCNPISGHATLYWYQQILGQGPKLLIQFQNNGVVDDSQLPKDRFSAERLKGVDSTLKIQPAKLEDSAVYLCASSLEGGASNEQFFGPGTRLTVL.

The J gene is TRBJ1-4, the V gene TRBV6-2 or TRBV6-3, with 7 bases that match TRBD1. Trimming removed 6 bases from V and 8 bases from J; junction bases left unmatched: 6. The germline gives CDR1 MNHEY, CDR2 SVGEGT. CDR3 length equals 13 residues. The CDR3 loop reads CASSDDRVEKLFF. CDR3 bases: TGTGCCAGCAGCGACGACAGGGTGGAAAAACTGTTTTTT.

This clonotype was seen a single time. The V and J genes are TRBV7-2 and TRBJ2-3, with D uncertain. The CDR3 is made up of 14 amino acids. Germline values: CDR1 SGHTA, CDR2 FQGNSA. Trimming stripped 1 base from V and 1 base from J, with 6 bases between. The DNA of the CDR3 is TGTGCCAGCAGCTTAGATCAGGGCACAGATACGCAGTATTTT. Encoded protein: CASSLDQGTDTQYF.

The chain employs TRBV12-3 or TRBV12-4 and TRBJ1-5; D ambiguous. V lost 6 bases, J lost 3 bases, and 15 bases lay in between. CDR3 size: 15 residues. The CDR3 nucleotides read TGTGCCAGCAGGGTCGCTCTGGGCTCCAATCAGCCCCAGCATTTT. This gives the protein CASRVALGSNQPQHF.

This clonotype has more than one count but fewer than ten. DNA of the CDR3: TGCGCCAGCAGCCAACTGACAGGGTTAGCAGATACGCAGTATTTT. Amino acids: CASSQLTGLADTQYF. This rearrangement joins TRBV4-1 to TRBJ2-3; TRBD1 aligns across 7 bases. Trimming removed 2 bases from V and 4 bases from J; junction bases left unmatched: 6. Germline V CDR1 and CDR2: MGHRA, YSYEKL. This CDR3 comprises 15 residues.

This clonotype appeared a few times. In nucleotides, the CDR3 is TGTGCCAGCAGCTTATCTTCAGTCTACAATGAGCAGTTCTTC. Translating gives CASSLSSVYNEQFF. V usage is TRBV11-2 and J usage is TRBJ2-1; no clear D. This CDR3 comprises 14 residues. V was shortened by 2 bases and J by 3 bases, with 8 bases between the two germline ends. Germline lookup yields CDR1 SGHAT and CDR2 FQNNGV.

The V gene is TRBV2, the J gene TRBJ1-2; D unclear. Germline-derived CDR1 and CDR2 are SNHLY and FYNNEI. The CDR3 spans 13 residues. V lost 6 bases to trimming and J lost 1 base, with 9 bases between them. The CDR3 sequence is CASRIVLNYGYTF. In DNA, the CDR3 is TGTGCCAGCAGAATAGTCCTTAACTATGGCTACACCTTC.

This chain uses TRBV6-5 with TRBJ2-3; possible D gene TRBD2, 6 bases. V lost 6 bases, J lost 6 bases, and 13 bases lay in between. Germline V gene lookup returns CDR1 MNHEY and CDR2 SVGAGI. The CDR3 runs 13 residues. CDR3 bases: TGTGCCAGCAGCCCGGGACTGTCTGATACGCAGTATTTT. Protein product: CASSPGLSDTQYF.

The chain carries TRBV6-1 and TRBJ1-2; D is uncertain. Trimming pared 2 bases from V and 6 bases from J, leaving 19 bases between. This CDR3 has 16 residues. CDR1 is MNHNS, CDR2 SASEGT, per germline. The CDR3 DNA follows: TGTGCCAGCAGTGAAAAATACAGTGCCCCATTCGATGGCTACACCTTC. It codes for CASSEKYSAPFDGYTF.

This sequence joins TRBV18 and TRBJ2-2; no reliable D call. Per germline, CDR1 KGHSH and CDR2 LQKENI. This CDR3 contains 15 residues. Trimming left V 6 bases short and J 5 bases short, with 16 bases between. CDR3 amino acids: CASSSSQVGTGELFF. The CDR3 region has the DNA TGTGCCAGCTCGTCGAGCCAGGTGGGGACCGGGGAGCTGTTTTTT.

In this sample, this clonotype turned up a few times. In DNA form, the CDR3 reads TGTGCCAGCAAATTATCAGGGGCAGGGGAGCAGTACTTC. The encoded protein is CASKLSGAGEQYF. This chain uses TRBV25-1 with TRBJ2-7, with a tentative D call TRBD1 (6 bases). V lost 7 bases, J lost 7 bases, and 17 bases lay in between. The CDR3 runs 13 residues. CDR1 MGHDK and CDR2 SYGVNS come from the germline V gene.

This clonotype was picked up many times. V gene TRBV4-1 combines with J gene TRBJ2-4; D might be TRBD2 (6 bases). The CDR3 sequence is 17 residues long. V lost 0 bases and J 2 bases, leaving 14 bases between the germline ends. Looked up from germline, CDR1 is MGHRA and CDR2 is YSYEKL. The CDR3 nucleotides are TGCGCCAGCAGCCAAGATCTTGAGCGGGTGACCAAAAACATTCAGTACTTC. Translated, it gives CASSQDLERVTKNIQYF.

The V and J genes are TRBV20-1 and TRBJ1-4, with TRBD1 as a possible D gene (6 bases). Between the trimmed V and J ends, which lost 0 bases and 5 bases, there was a span of 28 bases. The CDR3 extends over 20 amino acids. Per the germline V gene, CDR1 is DFQATT and CDR2 is SNEGSKA (reference sequence). The CDR3 here is CSARDLREGDFRGGNEKLFF. Written as DNA, the CDR3 is TGCAGTGCTAGAGATCTCAGGGAGGGAGATTTTCGAGGGGGAAATGAAAAACTGTTTTTT.

There are many counts of this clonotype. The chain employs TRBV20-1 and TRBJ2-5, with TRBD2 matching 11 bases. In germline, CDR1 is DFQATT, CDR2 SNEGSKA (reference sequence). The CDR3 covers 15 residues. V shed 2 bases, J shed 4 bases, and the junction held 6 bases outside the gene matches. In DNA, the CDR3 is TGCAGTGCTAGACGAACTAGCGGGAGCTTAGAGACCCAGTACTTC. This codes for CSARRTSGSLETQYF.

This clonotype was detected a few times. V is TRBV29-1 and J is TRBJ1-5; TRBD1 matches 9 bases. Losses at the gene ends were 6 bases for V and 4 bases for J; bases not matched to a gene: 1. Looked up from germline, CDR1 is SQVTM and CDR2 is ANQGSEA. The CDR3 sequence is 12 residues long. The DNA for the CDR3 is TGCAGCGTCGGACAGGGGAATCAGCCCCAGCATTTT. Translation gives CSVGQGNQPQHF. Looking up the rest from reference TRBV29-1 and TRBJ1-5 gives the full variable domain: SAVISQKPSRDICQRGTSLTIQCQVDSQVTMMFWYRQQPGQSLTLIATANQGSEATYESGFVIDKFPISRPNLTFSTLTVSNMSPEDSSIYLCSVGQGNQPQHFGDGTRLSIL.

The sample holds many counts of this clonotype. This chain's CDR3 is CSAGKISGGGYEQYF. The CDR3 nucleotides read TGCAGTGCTGGCAAAATTAGCGGGGGAGGCTACGAGCAGTACTTC. The chain joins TRBV20-1 to TRBJ2-7; the match to TRBD2 covers 9 bases. The V gene end was trimmed by 5 bases and the J gene end by 3 bases; junction bases not matched to a gene: 11. Germline V gene lookup returns CDR1 DFQATT and CDR2 SNEGSKA (reference sequence). This CDR3 has 15 amino acids.